This T cell receptor beta chain stems from a study of chemoradiotherapy in HPV16-positive cancers. Libraries were prepared by immunoSEQ multiplex PCR; TCRdb keeps only in-frame clonotypes and omits some of them. This sample has around 30,000 clones, with about 89% found just once. Looked up from germline, CDR1 is SNHLY and CDR2 is FYNNEI. The CDR3 is made up of 15 amino acids. The V segment lost 4 bases and the J segment 0 bases; nucleotides outside the gene matches: 5. The sample in question was blood, obtained from a patient who underwent chemoradiotherapy. The source is a human donor with HPV-associated anogenital cancer. J is TRBJ2-7 and V is TRBV2, with 8 bases fitting TRBD2. The CDR3 here is CASSAYSGSSYEQYF. The CDR3, as DNA: TGTGCCAGCAGTGCGTACAGCGGGAGCTCCTACGAGCAGTACTTC. The whole variable domain, filled in from reference TRBV2 and TRBJ2-7, reads EPEVTQTPSHQVTQMGQEVILRCVPISNHLYFYWYRQILGQKVEFLVSFYNNEISEKSEIFDDQFSVERPDGSNFTLKIRSTKLEDSAMYFCASSAYSGSSYEQYFGPGTRLTVT.